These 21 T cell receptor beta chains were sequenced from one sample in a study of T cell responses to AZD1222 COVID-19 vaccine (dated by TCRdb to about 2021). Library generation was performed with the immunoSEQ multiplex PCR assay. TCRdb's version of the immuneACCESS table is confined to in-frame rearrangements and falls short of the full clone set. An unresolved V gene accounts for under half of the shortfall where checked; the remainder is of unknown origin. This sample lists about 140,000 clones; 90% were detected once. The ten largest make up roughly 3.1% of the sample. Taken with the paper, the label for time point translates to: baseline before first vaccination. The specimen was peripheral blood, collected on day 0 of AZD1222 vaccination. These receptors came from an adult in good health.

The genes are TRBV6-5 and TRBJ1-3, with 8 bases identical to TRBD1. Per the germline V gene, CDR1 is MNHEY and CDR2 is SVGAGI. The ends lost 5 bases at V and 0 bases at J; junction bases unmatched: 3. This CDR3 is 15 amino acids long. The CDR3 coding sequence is TGTGCCAGCAGTACAGGGGGGAACTCTGGAAACACCATATATTTT. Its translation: CASSTGGNSGNTIYF.

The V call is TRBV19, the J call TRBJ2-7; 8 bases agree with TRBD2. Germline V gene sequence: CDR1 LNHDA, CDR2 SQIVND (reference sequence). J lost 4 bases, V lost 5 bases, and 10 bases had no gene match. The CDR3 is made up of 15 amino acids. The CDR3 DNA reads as TGTGCCAGTAGTCTCGTGTTAGCGGGACGGTACGAGCAGTACTTC. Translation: CASSLVLAGRYEQYF.

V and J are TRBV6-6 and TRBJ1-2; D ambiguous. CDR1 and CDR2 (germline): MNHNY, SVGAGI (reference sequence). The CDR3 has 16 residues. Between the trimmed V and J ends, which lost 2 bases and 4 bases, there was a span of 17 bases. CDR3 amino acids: CASSYTEAGHGYGYTF. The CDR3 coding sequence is TGTGCCAGCAGTTACACTGAGGCAGGTCATGGCTATGGCTACACCTTC.

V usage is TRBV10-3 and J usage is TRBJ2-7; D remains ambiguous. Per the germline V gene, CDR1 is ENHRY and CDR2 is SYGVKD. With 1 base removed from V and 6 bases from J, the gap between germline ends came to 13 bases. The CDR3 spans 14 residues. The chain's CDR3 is CAISEFGGKGEQYF. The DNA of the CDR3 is TGTGCCATCAGTGAGTTCGGTGGGAAGGGCGAGCAGTACTTC.

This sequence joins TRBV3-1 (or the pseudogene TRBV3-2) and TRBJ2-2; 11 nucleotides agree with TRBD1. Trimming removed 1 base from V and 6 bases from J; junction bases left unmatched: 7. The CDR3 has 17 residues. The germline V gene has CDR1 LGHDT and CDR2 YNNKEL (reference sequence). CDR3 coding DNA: TGTGCCAGCAGCCAAGGCACCGGGACAGGGGGTCCCGGGGAGCTGTTTTTT. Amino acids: CASSQGTGTGGPGELFF.

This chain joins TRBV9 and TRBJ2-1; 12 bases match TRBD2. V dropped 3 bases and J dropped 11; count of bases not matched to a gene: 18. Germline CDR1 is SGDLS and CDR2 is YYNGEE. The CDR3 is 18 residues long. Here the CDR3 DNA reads TGTGCCAGCAGCGAGGCCGGAGGGCTAGCGGGGGGGTTCTCCAAGCAGTTCTTC. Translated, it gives CASSEAGGLAGGFSKQFF.

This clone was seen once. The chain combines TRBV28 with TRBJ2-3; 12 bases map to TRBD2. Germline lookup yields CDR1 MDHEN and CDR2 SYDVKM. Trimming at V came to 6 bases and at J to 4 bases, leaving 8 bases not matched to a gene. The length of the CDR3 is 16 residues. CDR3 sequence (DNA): TGTGCCAGCAGCCCACGGACTAGCGGGATCCCAGATACGCAGTATTTT. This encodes CASSPRTSGIPDTQYF.

The DNA for the CDR3 is TGTGCCAGCAGAGGTCCAAACACTGAAGCTTTCTTT. Translated, it gives CASRGPNTEAFF. The chain is built from TRBV7-6 and TRBJ1-1; no clear D. The length of the CDR3 is 12 residues. The V end was cut by 6 bases, the J end by 2 bases, with 7 bases between. Germline CDR1 reads SGHVS; CDR2 reads FNYEAQ.

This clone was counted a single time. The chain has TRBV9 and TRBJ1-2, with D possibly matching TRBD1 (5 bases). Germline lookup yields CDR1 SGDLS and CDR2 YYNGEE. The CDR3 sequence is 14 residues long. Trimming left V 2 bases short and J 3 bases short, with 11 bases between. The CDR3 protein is CASSVTGTYYGYTF. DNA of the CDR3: TGTGCCAGCAGCGTTACAGGAACATACTATGGCTACACCTTC.

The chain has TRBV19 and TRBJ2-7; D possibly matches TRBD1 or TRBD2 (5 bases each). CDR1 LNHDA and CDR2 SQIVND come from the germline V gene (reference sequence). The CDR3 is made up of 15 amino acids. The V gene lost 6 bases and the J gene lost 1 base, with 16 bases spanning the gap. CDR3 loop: CASRKRGRESYEQYF. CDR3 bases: TGTGCCAGTAGGAAAAGGGGACGCGAGTCCTACGAGCAGTACTTC.

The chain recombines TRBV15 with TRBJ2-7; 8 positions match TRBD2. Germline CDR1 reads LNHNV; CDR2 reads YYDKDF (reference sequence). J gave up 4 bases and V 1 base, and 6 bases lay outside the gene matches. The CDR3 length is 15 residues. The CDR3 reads CATSRAAGDLYEQYF. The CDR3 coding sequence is TGTGCCACCAGCAGAGCAGCGGGAGACCTTTACGAGCAGTACTTC. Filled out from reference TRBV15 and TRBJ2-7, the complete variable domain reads DAMVIQNPRYQVTQFGKPVTLSCSQTLNHNVMYWYQQKSSQAPKLLFHYYDKDFNNEADTPDNFQSRRPNTSFCFLDIRSPGLGDTAMYLCATSRAAGDLYEQYFGPGTRLTVT.

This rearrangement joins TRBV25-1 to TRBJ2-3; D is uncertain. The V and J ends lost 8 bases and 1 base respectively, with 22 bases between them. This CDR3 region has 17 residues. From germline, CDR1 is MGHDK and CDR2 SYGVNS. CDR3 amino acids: CASVLGPGRGGTDTQYF. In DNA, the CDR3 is TGTGCCAGCGTCCTCGGGCCCGGGCGTGGGGGCACAGATACGCAGTATTTT. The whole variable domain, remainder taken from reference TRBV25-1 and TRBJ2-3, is EADIYQTPRYLVIGTGKKITLECSQTMGHDKMYWYQQDPGMELHLIHYSYGVNSTEKGDLSSESTVSRIRTEHFPLTLESARPSHTSQYLCASVLGPGRGGTDTQYFGPGTRLTVL.

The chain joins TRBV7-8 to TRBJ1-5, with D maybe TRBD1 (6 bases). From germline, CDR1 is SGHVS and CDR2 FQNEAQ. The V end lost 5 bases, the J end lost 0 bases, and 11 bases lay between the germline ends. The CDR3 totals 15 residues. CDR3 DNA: TGTGCCAGCAGCGTAGGGGGTAATAGCAATCAGCCCCAGCATTTT. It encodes CASSVGGNSNQPQHF.

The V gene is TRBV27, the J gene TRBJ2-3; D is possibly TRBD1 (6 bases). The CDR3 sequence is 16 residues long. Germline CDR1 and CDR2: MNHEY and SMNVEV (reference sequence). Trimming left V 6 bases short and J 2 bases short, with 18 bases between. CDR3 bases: TGTGCCAGCAGACATTACCCGGACAGCCCCACAGATACGCAGTATTTT. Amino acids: CASRHYPDSPTDTQYF.

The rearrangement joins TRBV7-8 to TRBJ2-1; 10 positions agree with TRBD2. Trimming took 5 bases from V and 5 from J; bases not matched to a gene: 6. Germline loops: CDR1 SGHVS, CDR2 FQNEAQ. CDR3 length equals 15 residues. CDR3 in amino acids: CASSVIAGGHNEQFF. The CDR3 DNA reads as TGTGCCAGCAGCGTAATAGCGGGAGGACACAATGAGCAGTTCTTC.

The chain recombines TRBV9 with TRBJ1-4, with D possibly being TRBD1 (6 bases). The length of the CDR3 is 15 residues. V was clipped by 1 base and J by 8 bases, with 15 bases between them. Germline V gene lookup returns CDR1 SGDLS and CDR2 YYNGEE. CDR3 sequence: CASSVMWGPGEKLFF. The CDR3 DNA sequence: TGTGCCAGCAGCGTAATGTGGGGGCCGGGAGAAAAACTGTTTTTT.

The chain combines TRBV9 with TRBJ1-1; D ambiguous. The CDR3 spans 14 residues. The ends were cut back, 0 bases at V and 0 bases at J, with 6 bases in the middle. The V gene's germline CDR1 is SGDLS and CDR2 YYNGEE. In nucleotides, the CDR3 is TGTGCCAGCAGCGTAGGGGTCATGAACACTGAAGCTTTCTTT. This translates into CASSVGVMNTEAFF. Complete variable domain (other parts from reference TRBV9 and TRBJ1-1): DSGVTQTPKHLITATGQRVTLRCSPRSGDLSVYWYQQSLDQGLQFLIQYYNGEERAKGNILERFSAQQFPDLHSELNLSSLELGDSALYFCASSVGVMNTEAFFGQGTRLTVV.

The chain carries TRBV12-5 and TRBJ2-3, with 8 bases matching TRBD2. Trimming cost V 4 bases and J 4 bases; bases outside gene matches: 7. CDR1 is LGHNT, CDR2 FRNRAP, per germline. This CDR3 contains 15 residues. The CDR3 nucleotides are TGTGCTAGTGGTTCTTCCGGACTAGCAGCAGATACGCAGTATTTT. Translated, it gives CASGSSGLAADTQYF.

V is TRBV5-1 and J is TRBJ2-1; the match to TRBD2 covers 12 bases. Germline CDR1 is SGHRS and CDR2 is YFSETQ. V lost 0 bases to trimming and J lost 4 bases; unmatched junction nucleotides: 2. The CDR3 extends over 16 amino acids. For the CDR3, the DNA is TGCGCCAGCAGCTTGGCCGGGACTAGCGGGTACAATGAGCAGTTCTTC. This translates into CASSLAGTSGYNEQFF.

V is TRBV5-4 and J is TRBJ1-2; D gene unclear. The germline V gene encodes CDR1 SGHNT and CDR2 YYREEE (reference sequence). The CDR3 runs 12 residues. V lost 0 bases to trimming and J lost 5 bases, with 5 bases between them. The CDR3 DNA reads TGTGCCAGCAGCTTGGGAACGTATGGCTACACCTTC. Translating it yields CASSLGTYGYTF.

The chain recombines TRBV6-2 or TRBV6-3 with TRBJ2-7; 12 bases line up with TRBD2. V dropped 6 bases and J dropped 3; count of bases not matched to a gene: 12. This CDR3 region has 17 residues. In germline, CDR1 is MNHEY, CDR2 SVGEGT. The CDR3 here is CASSPLRRTSGDYEQYF. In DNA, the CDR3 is TGTGCCAGCAGCCCTCTCCGGAGGACTAGCGGGGACTACGAGCAGTACTTC.